One and the same sample provided the 21 T cell receptor beta chains below, sequenced in a study of CD8 T cells in ankylosing spondylitis. Each CDR3 protein is one row after TCRdb ran MiXCR on the 5' RACE reads. The sample includes 380,000 or so distinct CDR3 sequences, roughly 22% of them seen just once. The sample taken for sequencing was blood, either unsorted or a sorted T cell fraction (not recorded which). The receptors here all came from a male donor with ankylosing spondylitis or in good health (not recorded which).

The sample holds a few counts of this clonotype. The CDR3 DNA sequence: TGTGCCAGCAGTTTCGTTCAGCAGCCCCAGCATTTT. Its protein is CASSFVQQPQHF. V gene TRBV12-3 or TRBV12-4 combines with J gene TRBJ1-5; D remains unclear. The V end lost 3 bases, the J end lost 7 bases, and 7 bases lay between the germline ends. This CDR3 spans 12 amino acids.

There are many counts of this clonotype. The chain couples TRBV9 to TRBJ2-7; D possibly uses TRBD1 or TRBD2 (5 bases each). CDR1 is SGDLS, CDR2 YYNGEE, per germline. The CDR3 totals 15 residues. V lost 0 bases to trimming and J lost 0 bases, with 10 bases between them. DNA of the CDR3: TGTGCCAGCAGCGTAGCAATGGGGGACTCCTACGAGCAGTACTTC. It is translated as CASSVAMGDSYEQYF.

This clonotype showed up just once. The chain recombines TRBV4-2 with TRBJ2-7; 16 nucleotides align to TRBD2. Trimming at V came to 0 bases and at J to 3 bases, leaving 2 bases not matched to a gene. CDR3 length: 17 residues. The germline gives CDR1 LGHNA, CDR2 YNFKEQ. The CDR3 loop is CASSQEGLAGGFYEQYF. Written as DNA, the CDR3 is TGTGCCAGCAGCCAAGAGGGACTAGCGGGGGGGTTCTACGAGCAGTACTTC.

This clonotype has just a few counts. The CDR3 protein is CASRSTGDHTDTQYF. The CDR3 region has the DNA TGTGCCAGCAGGTCGACAGGGGACCACACAGATACGCAGTATTTT. The genes are TRBV2 and TRBJ2-3, with 8 bases aligning to TRBD1. The CDR3 extends over 15 amino acids. V trimming: 6 bases; J trimming: 2 bases; junction bases outside the gene matches: 7. Germline assignment: CDR1 SNHLY and CDR2 FYNNEI.

This rearrangement joins TRBV29-1 to TRBJ2-2; D remains ambiguous. V dropped 8 bases and J dropped 1 base, with 11 bases sitting between them. CDR3 size: 13 residues. Germline lookup yields CDR1 SQVTM and CDR2 ANQGSEA. CDR3 sequence (DNA): TGCAGCCGGACCGACCTGAACACCGGGGAGCTGTTTTTT. It translates to CSRTDLNTGELFF.

The V call is TRBV12-3 or TRBV12-4, the J call TRBJ2-3; 9 bases fit TRBD2. The CDR3 has 16 amino acids. V lost 2 bases, J lost 2 bases, and 5 bases stayed unmatched. CDR3 coding DNA: TGTGCCAGCAGTTTATGGCGGGGGGGGTACACAGATACGCAGTATTTT. Residues: CASSLWRGGYTDTQYF.

The V and J genes are TRBV27 and TRBJ2-1; D is unclear. V was clipped by 6 bases and J by 0 bases, with 9 bases between them. The CDR3 is 14 residues long. Germline CDR1 reads MNHEY; CDR2 reads SMNVEV (reference sequence). The CDR3 protein is CASRAWGSYNEQFF. The CDR3 DNA reads as TGTGCCAGCAGAGCGTGGGGCTCCTACAATGAGCAGTTCTTC.

This clonotype was seen ten or more times. This sequence joins TRBV12-3 or TRBV12-4 and TRBJ2-3; TRBD1 agrees at 7 bases. V gave up 5 bases and J gave up 4 bases; unmatched junction bases: 3. CDR3 size: 13 residues. Here the CDR3 reads CASSLGTADTQYF. The CDR3 DNA follows: TGTGCCAGCAGTCTGGGGACAGCAGATACGCAGTATTTT.

The chain carries TRBV5-1 and TRBJ2-7, with D perhaps TRBD1 (5 bases). The CDR3 covers 16 residues. Germline loops: CDR1 SGHRS, CDR2 YFSETQ. The ends were cut back, 4 bases at V and 0 bases at J, with 17 bases in the middle. The CDR3 loop reads CASSAPGSSSSYEQYF. As DNA, the CDR3 is TGCGCCAGCAGCGCGCCAGGGTCCTCAAGCTCCTACGAGCAGTACTTC.

This clonotype turned up a few times. J is TRBJ2-1 and V is TRBV14, with D possibly TRBD2 on 6 matching bases. V was shortened by 0 bases and J by 3 bases, with 9 bases between the two germline ends. This CDR3 has 15 amino acids. Germline assignment: CDR1 SGHDN and CDR2 FVKESK. CDR3: CASSQDPGLYNEQFF. In DNA form, the CDR3 reads TGTGCCAGCAGCCAAGACCCGGGACTCTACAATGAGCAGTTCTTC.

The sample holds many counts of this clonotype. J is TRBJ2-7 and V is TRBV12-3 or TRBV12-4; 13 nucleotides match TRBD2. V was pared by 5 bases and J by 3 bases, with 4 bases of the junction left unmatched. The CDR3 contains 15 residues. CDR3 nucleotides: TGTGCCAGCAGTACTGGGACTAGCGGGGTCTACGAGCAGTACTTC. This sequence encodes CASSTGTSGVYEQYF.

This clonotype came up a few times. The CDR3 protein is CASSFSPGTGGETQYF. The CDR3 region has the DNA TGTGCCAGCAGCTTTAGCCCCGGGACAGGGGGTGAGACCCAGTACTTC. J is TRBJ2-5 and V is TRBV7-8; 11 positions match TRBD1. V lost 3 bases to trimming and J lost 5 bases; unmatched junction nucleotides: 8. CDR1 SGHVS and CDR2 FQNEAQ come from the germline V gene. The CDR3 length is 16 residues.

CDR3 sequence: CSGRGQGYYNEQFF. Written as DNA, the CDR3 is TGCAGCGGCCGGGGTCAGGGGTACTACAATGAGCAGTTCTTC. The genes are TRBV29-1 and TRBJ2-1; D is possibly TRBD1 (6 bases). The germline V and J ends were trimmed by 7 bases and 3 bases, with 16 bases remaining between them. CDR3 size: 14 residues. Germline lookup yields CDR1 SQVTM and CDR2 ANQGSEA.

This chain links TRBV6-5 with TRBJ2-7; tentative D call: TRBD1 (6 bases). V was shortened by 10 bases and J by 9 bases, with 13 bases between the two germline ends. Germline V CDR1 and CDR2: MNHEY, SVGAGI. The CDR3 has 10 amino acids. Written as DNA, the CDR3 is TGTGCCACCCGAACCAGGGGGCAGTACTTC. The encoded protein is CATRTRGQYF.

In this sample, this clonotype turned up many times. The V gene is TRBV29-1, the J gene TRBJ2-7; D remains ambiguous. The CDR3 spans 10 residues. The V end lost 7 bases, the J end lost 6 bases, and 10 bases lay between the germline ends. Germline CDR1 SQVTM, CDR2 ANQGSEA. This CDR3 is CSALLGEQYF. Written as DNA, the CDR3 is TGCAGCGCCCTCTTAGGCGAGCAGTACTTC.

This clonotype was seen many times. The rearrangement links TRBV12-3 or TRBV12-4 to TRBJ2-1; D not certain. The CDR3 has 11 amino acids. This CDR3 reads CAAGDYNEQFF. The CDR3 DNA sequence: TGTGCAGCTGGGGACTACAATGAGCAGTTCTTC.

This clonotype was picked up a small number of times. This sequence joins TRBV28 and TRBJ2-7; D is unresolved. Trimming stripped 3 bases from V and 3 bases from J, with 9 bases between. Germline CDR1 reads MDHEN; CDR2 reads SYDVKM. The CDR3 length is 13 residues. DNA of the CDR3: TGTGCCAGCAGTTTTACAGACCACTACGAGCAGTACTTC. Amino acids: CASSFTDHYEQYF.

This clonotype was counted at least ten times. The chain carries TRBV25-1 and TRBJ1-1, with D unresolved. Germline V CDR1 and CDR2: MGHDK, SYGVNS. V lost 8 bases and J 5 bases, leaving 9 bases between the germline ends. The CDR3 spans 11 residues. The chain's CDR3 is CASPDFTEAFF. The DNA for the CDR3 is TGTGCCAGCCCGGACTTTACTGAAGCTTTCTTT.

This clonotype was counted many times. The rearrangement uses TRBV5-6 and TRBJ2-1; D unresolved. In germline, CDR1 is SGHDT, CDR2 YYEEEE. The ends were cut back, 0 bases at V and 3 bases at J, with 7 bases in the middle. CDR3 length: 14 amino acids. This chain's CDR3 is CASSLVASYNEQFF. The CDR3 nucleotides are TGTGCCAGCAGCTTGGTCGCTAGCTACAATGAGCAGTTCTTC.

This clonotype came up many times. This chain links TRBV6-1 with TRBJ1-5, with TRBD1 identical over 9 bases. CDR1 and CDR2 from the germline V gene are MNHNS and SASEGT. The CDR3 runs 15 residues. Losses at the gene ends were 6 bases for V and 2 bases for J; bases not matched to a gene: 5. For the CDR3, the DNA is TGTGCCAGCAGAAACAGACAGGGGGGCAATCAGCCCCAGCATTTT. It specifies CASRNRQGGNQPQHF.

This clonotype was seen more than once but under ten times. The chain carries TRBV12-3 or TRBV12-4 and TRBJ2-3; no definite D call. The CDR3 is 13 amino acids. Deletions cut 4 bases from V and 6 bases from J, with 11 bases between. CDR3 in DNA: TGTGCCAGCAGTTACCAGGTGGGGGATACGCAGTATTTT. Its protein is CASSYQVGDTQYF.